Ten or more counts support the clone carrying this TCR beta chain. cDNA was made from approximately 500 ng RNA using alpha and beta constant primers. Separate chain-specific third strand synthesis with multiplexing indices produced the alpha and beta libraries. A 5' RACE adapter with a random hexamer and the SP2 primer site was joined to cDNA. Each CDR3 protein is one row after TCRdb ran MiXCR on the 5' RACE reads. The sample records about 8,300 distinct CDR3 sequences, 10% being singletons. The repertoire came from unfractionated whole blood and reflected all unsorted peripheral T cells. The sample is drawn from a study of HIV-infected patients and healthy controls. The CDR3 contains 12 residues. The V end lost 3 bases, the J end lost 7 bases, and 7 bases lay between the germline ends. CDR1 and CDR2 from the germline V gene are MDHEN and SYDVKM.

This specimen was blood, taken before antiretroviral therapy. The chain uses TRBV28 and TRBJ2-1; the D is unclear. This TCR was sampled from an adult with HIV infection. CDR3: CASSLPKNEQFF. The CDR3, as DNA: TGTGCCAGCAGTTTGCCGAAAAATGAGCAGTTCTTC.